This entry is about one TCR beta chain. No antigen is known for it. The data derive from a study of shared clonotypes between healthy human individuals. The authors loaded 150 to 250 ng DNA, some 32,000 T cell genomes, into sorted-subset replicate PCRs. Method: immunoSEQ multiplex PCR; TCRdb's copy keeps in-frame clones and lacks some. The profile shows about 2.2 million clones, roughly 95% of them singletons. The study, taken as a whole, reports: The donor pool, a small one, limited the genetic and exposure-history diversity represented.

CD45RO-negative, CCR7-positively selected cells formed the naive CD8 fraction, excluding terminally differentiated effector memory CD45RA+ cells. Material: naive CD8+ T cells from PBMCs. This receptor was taken from a man aged 18-30 years in good health. Some clones in this sample may be carry-over from other donors' samples.

Here the CDR3 reads CASSSPGSGYNEQFF. CDR3 nucleotides: TGTGCCAGCAGTTCCCCCGGGAGTGGATACAATGAGCAGTTCTTC. The chain has TRBV6-5 and TRBJ2-1; D possibly corresponds to TRBD2 (6 bases). Germline V CDR1 and CDR2: MNHEY, SVGAGI. CDR3 length: 15 residues. The ends were cut back, 4 bases at V and 4 bases at J, with 14 bases in the middle.